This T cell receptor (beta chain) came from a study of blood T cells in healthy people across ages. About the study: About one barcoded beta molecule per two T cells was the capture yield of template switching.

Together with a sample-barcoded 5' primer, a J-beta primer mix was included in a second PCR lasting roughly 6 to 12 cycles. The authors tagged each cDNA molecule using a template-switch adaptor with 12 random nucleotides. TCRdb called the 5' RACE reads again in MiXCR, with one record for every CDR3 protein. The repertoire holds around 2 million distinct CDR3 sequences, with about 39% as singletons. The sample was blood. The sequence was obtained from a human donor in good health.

Here the CDR3 reads CSVEEVAGVFF. Written as DNA, the CDR3 is TGCAGCGTTGAAGAAGTAGCGGGGGTGTTCTTC. This rearrangement joins TRBV29-1 to TRBJ2-1, with 9 bases matching TRBD2. This CDR3 region has 11 residues. Germline V CDR1 and CDR2: SQVTM, ANQGSEA. The V and J ends lost 0 bases and 15 bases, in that order; junction bases with no gene match: 3.